In this sample, the clone carrying this T cell receptor (beta chain) turned up many times. The data were taken from a study of regulatory T cells in long-lasting Graves disease. Study-wide context: A definition of persistent Graves' disease required over 5 years of antithyroid drugs plus positive TSH receptor antibodies.

The time point denotes: persistent/refractory GD, antithyroid drugs over 5 years with positive TRAb. Following extraction of RNA from PBMCs, that RNA was used to make the TCR library. Both iRepertoire HTBI primers and Arm-PCR of CDR3 regions were used to build the TCR beta libraries. How the authors handled the data: Samples revealed 62 TRBV and around 13 TRBJ segments. In TCRdb, the multiplex PCR reads were re-called with MiXCR into one record per CDR3 protein. The V and J calls shown here were made by TCRdb, not taken from the authors' results. This sample yields approximately 290,000 distinct CDR3 sequences, of which approximately 20% are seen a single time; roughly three fifths belongs to the top ten. The receptor was isolated from a female donor with Graves disease. Sequencing was performed on peripheral blood mononuclear cells (PBMCs), taken when the disease was refractory, from a patient treated with antithyroid drugs.

DNA for the CDR3: TGTGCCACCAGCAGAGCCCATGACAGTACCCAGTACTTC. It translates to CATSRAHDSTQYF. V is TRBV15 and J is TRBJ2-5; D is perhaps TRBD1 (5 bases). The CDR3 covers 13 residues. Germline CDR1 LNHNV, CDR2 YYDKDF (reference sequence). V lost 1 base and J 8 bases, leaving 11 bases between the germline ends.